Listed below are T cell receptor beta chains from one sample, sequenced in a study of Graves' ophthalmopathy and Graves' hyperthyroidism. TCRdb fed the multiplex PCR reads into MiXCR, producing one record per CDR3 protein. The sample records approximately 160,000 distinct CDR3 sequences, about 40% being singletons. Sequencing was carried out using peripheral blood. The receptors here all came from a woman aged 40 to 50 with Graves' ophthalmopathy. The CDR3 runs from the conserved cysteine through the conserved F or W. A D gene is named only where the DNA matches it firmly. Clone size appears in some rows only: once, few, many, or a class for an expanded clone.

V gene: TRBV6-1; J gene: TRBJ2-7; clone size: .; D gene: .; CDR3 DNA: TGTGCCAGCACTAATAGACAGGCTTCCTACGAGCAGTACTTC; CDR3 protein: CASTNRQASYEQYF
V gene: TRBV28; J gene: TRBJ1-6; clone size: many; D gene: .; CDR3 DNA: TGTGCCAGCAGCGCAAACAGGGTGTTTAACTCACCCCTCCACTTT; CDR3 protein: CASSANRVFNSPLHF
V gene: TRBV6-1; J gene: TRBJ2-7; clone size: .; D gene: .; CDR3 DNA: TGTGCCAGCAGTGGCGGGGCAGGACGATACGAGCAGTACTTC; CDR3 protein: CASSGGAGRYEQYF
V gene: TRBV6-5; J gene: TRBJ1-1; clone size: many; D gene: .; CDR3 DNA: TGTGCCAGCAGTTACCGCAACACTGAAGCTTTCTTT; CDR3 protein: CASSYRNTEAFF
V gene: TRBV12-3/TRBV12-4; J gene: TRBJ2-7; clone size: many; D gene: TRBD2; CDR3 DNA: TGTGCCAGCAGGGGGGGGGTAGCGGGGCGTGAGCAGTACTTC; CDR3 protein: CASRGGVAGREQYF
V gene: TRBV6-5; J gene: TRBJ1-1; clone size: many; D gene: .; CDR3 DNA: TGTGCCAGCAGTTACCCCGGGGAGAACACTGAAGCTTTCTTT; CDR3 protein: CASSYPGENTEAFF
V gene: TRBV5-5; J gene: TRBJ1-5; clone size: many; D gene: .; CDR3 DNA: TGTGCCAGCAGCTTGGGCCATCATAGCAATCAGCCCCAGCATTTT; CDR3 protein: CASSLGHHSNQPQHF
V gene: TRBV20-1; J gene: TRBJ2-7; clone size: .; D gene: .; CDR3 DNA: TGCAGTGCTAGAGATATGAGGGCCTACGAGCAGTACTTC; CDR3 protein: CSARDMRAYEQYF
V gene: TRBV19; J gene: TRBJ1-1; clone size: many; D gene: .; CDR3 DNA: TGTGCCAGTATGAGGGGAAGCGCTGAAGCTTTCTTT; CDR3 protein: CASMRGSAEAFF
V gene: TRBV20-1; J gene: TRBJ2-5; clone size: .; D gene: .; CDR3 DNA: TGCAGTGCTAGAGATAGTTACGCACAGCAAGAGACCCAGTACTTC; CDR3 protein: CSARDSYAQQETQYF
V gene: TRBV12-3/TRBV12-4; J gene: TRBJ1-3; clone size: many; D gene: .; CDR3 DNA: TGTGCCAGCAGTACCGGTATCTCTGGAAACACCATATATTTT; CDR3 protein: CASSTGISGNTIYF
V gene: TRBV20-1; J gene: TRBJ2-7; clone size: many; D gene: TRBD2; CDR3 DNA: TGCAGTGCTAGTTGGACTAGCGGGGGAAACTACGAGCAGTACTTC; CDR3 protein: CSASWTSGGNYEQYF
V gene: TRBV7-2; J gene: TRBJ2-2; clone size: few; D gene: .; CDR3 DNA: TGTGCCAGCAGCTTAGCGAAGTCGGGGGAGCTGTTTTTT; CDR3 protein: CASSLAKSGELFF
V gene: TRBV12-3/TRBV12-4; J gene: TRBJ2-5; clone size: once; D gene: TRBD2; CDR3 DNA: TGTGCCAGCAGTCTCCTATCCAGACTAGCGGGAGGGAAAGAGACCCAGTACTTC; CDR3 protein: CASSLLSRLAGGKETQYF
V gene: TRBV2; J gene: TRBJ2-7; clone size: many; D gene: TRBD1; CDR3 DNA: TGTGCCAGCAGACAGGGGGACATAAGCTACGAGCAGTACTTC; CDR3 protein: CASRQGDISYEQYF
V gene: TRBV19; J gene: TRBJ1-2; clone size: many; D gene: TRBD1; CDR3 DNA: TGTGCCAGTAGTATTGGGACAGGGGATGGCTACACCTTC; CDR3 protein: CASSIGTGDGYTF
V gene: TRBV28; J gene: TRBJ1-1; clone size: .; D gene: TRBD1; CDR3 DNA: TGTGCCAGCAGCAAAGCCGGGACAGAGAACACTGAAGCTTTCTTT; CDR3 protein: CASSKAGTENTEAFF
V gene: TRBV11-2; J gene: TRBJ1-5; clone size: many; D gene: .; CDR3 DNA: TGTGCCAGCAGCCCCAGGCTGGGGAGCAATCAGCCCCAGCATTTT; CDR3 protein: CASSPRLGSNQPQHF